Described below is a single T cell receptor beta chain sequence and its context. Deletions cut 8 bases from V and 8 bases from J, with 15 bases between. This CDR3 has 12 amino acids. CDR1 MNHEY and CDR2 SMNVEV come from the germline V gene (reference sequence). The sample belongs to a study of blood T cell repertoires in COVID-19. About the research overall: The samples span acute and convalescent COVID-19 from the United States, Italy and Spain.

Measured with immunoSEQ multiplex PCR; TCRdb has only the in-frame clones, and not every one. The sample lists around 180,000 clones, approximately 83% occurring once. This sequence joins TRBV27 and TRBJ1-2, with D uncertain. The sequencing sample was made of peripheral blood. This receptor was identified in a human donor in a cohort sampled during active COVID-19. The CDR3: CASSDPKQGYTF. Here the CDR3 DNA reads TGTGCCAGCTCGGATCCTAAACAGGGCTACACCTTC.